The clone carrying this TCR beta chain was seen a handful of times. This specimen comes from a study of blood T cell repertoires in COVID-19. Sequenced by immunoSEQ multiplex PCR; TCRdb stores in-frame clones only, minus some. The table has 200,000 to 300,000 clones, 85% seen once. The CDR3 has 17 amino acids. With V trimmed by 4 bases and J by 0 bases, 11 bases remained unmatched. Germline CDR1 LGHDT, CDR2 YNNKEL (reference sequence). Sequenced input: peripheral blood. The rearrangement links TRBV3-1 (or the pseudogene TRBV3-2) to TRBJ1-2, with 7 nucleotides matching TRBD1. The receptor's source is a woman aged 60-75 years with active or convalescent COVID-19. Here the CDR3 DNA reads TGTGCCAGCAGCCCGACAGGGCAGCCGATGACTAACTATGGCTACACCTTC. It translates to CASSPTGQPMTNYGYTF.